Listed below are T cell receptor beta chains from one sample, sequenced in a study of T cell responses to AZD1222 COVID-19 vaccine. Generated by immunoSEQ multiplex PCR, the TCRdb table keeps only in-frame clones and is missing some. The repertoire consists of 93,000 or so clones, with around 90% occurring once and the leading ten covering 20%. Sample: peripheral blood, taken on day 0 of AZD1222 vaccination. These receptors were taken from an adult in good health. Both conserved end residues are part of each CDR3. Fields, in order: D gene, J gene, clone size, V gene, CDR3 DNA, CDR3 protein. D genes are given only for firm matches. The size entry is marked missing in some rows and otherwise reads once, few, many or a size class.

d_gene: TRBD2; j_gene: TRBJ2-1; abundance: -; v_gene: TRBV7-8; CDR3nt: TGTGCCAGCAGTTCTAGCGGGGGGGCATGGGAGCAGTTCTTC; CDR3aa: CASSSSGGAWEQFF
d_gene: -; j_gene: TRBJ2-1; abundance: -; v_gene: TRBV7-9; CDR3nt: TGTGCCAGCAGCATACAGATTGGGCAGTTCTTC; CDR3aa: CASSIQIGQFF
d_gene: TRBD1; j_gene: TRBJ1-6; abundance: -; v_gene: TRBV7-2; CDR3nt: TGTGCCAGTCTTGAAACAGGGGGCGTCTCACCCCTCCACTTT; CDR3aa: CASLETGGVSPLHF
d_gene: -; j_gene: TRBJ1-1; abundance: -; v_gene: TRBV7-9; CDR3nt: TGTGCCACGGCCGGTCAGGGGACTGAAGCTTTCTTT; CDR3aa: CATAGQGTEAFF
d_gene: TRBD1; j_gene: TRBJ1-5; abundance: -; v_gene: TRBV10-2; CDR3nt: TGCGCCAGCTCAGGACAGGTAAATCAGCCCCAGCATTTT; CDR3aa: CASSGQVNQPQHF
d_gene: -; j_gene: TRBJ1-2; abundance: -; v_gene: TRBV25-1; CDR3nt: TGTGCCAGCAGTGAATCACCAGGGACTGGCTACACCTTC; CDR3aa: CASSESPGTGYTF
d_gene: TRBD2; j_gene: TRBJ2-1; abundance: -; v_gene: TRBV14; CDR3nt: TGTGCCAGCAGCCAAGGGACTAGCGGGAGAAAGCAGTTCTTC; CDR3aa: CASSQGTSGRKQFF
d_gene: -; j_gene: TRBJ1-2; abundance: -; v_gene: TRBV7-2; CDR3nt: TGTGCCAGCAGCCCCCTTTGGGGAGACTATGGCTACACCTTC; CDR3aa: CASSPLWGDYGYTF
d_gene: -; j_gene: TRBJ1-3; abundance: -; v_gene: TRBV28; CDR3nt: TGTGCCAGCATGGGGCCGGGGCCAAATTCTGGAAACACCATATATTTT; CDR3aa: CASMGPGPNSGNTIYF
d_gene: -; j_gene: TRBJ2-1; abundance: -; v_gene: TRBV7-3; CDR3nt: TGTGCCAGCAGCTCGCCCCTCTACAATGAGCAGTTCTTC; CDR3aa: CASSSPLYNEQFF
d_gene: -; j_gene: TRBJ2-7; abundance: -; v_gene: TRBV5-1; CDR3nt: TGCGCCAGCAGCCTCACAGGGCCCTACGAGCAGTACTTC; CDR3aa: CASSLTGPYEQYF
d_gene: -; j_gene: TRBJ1-2; abundance: -; v_gene: TRBV2; CDR3nt: TGTGCCAGCAGTGAGACGGTCTATGGCTACACCTTC; CDR3aa: CASSETVYGYTF
d_gene: -; j_gene: TRBJ1-2; abundance: -; v_gene: TRBV7-9; CDR3nt: TGTGCCAGCAGCTTAGATGGAGGTGGCTACACCTTC; CDR3aa: CASSLDGGGYTF
d_gene: -; j_gene: TRBJ1-2; abundance: -; v_gene: TRBV20-1; CDR3nt: TGCAGTGCTCCCGGGAACCATGGCTACACCTTC; CDR3aa: CSAPGNHGYTF
d_gene: -; j_gene: TRBJ1-2; abundance: -; v_gene: TRBV7-8; CDR3nt: TGTGCCAGCAGCTTAGATGAGACGTCCACGTCCTACACCTTC; CDR3aa: CASSLDETSTSYTF
d_gene: -; j_gene: TRBJ2-7; abundance: once; v_gene: TRBV6-5; CDR3nt: TGTGCCAGCGGGTGGGTTTCCTACGAGCAGTACTTC; CDR3aa: CASGWVSYEQYF
d_gene: -; j_gene: TRBJ2-7; abundance: -; v_gene: TRBV5-4; CDR3nt: TGTGCCAGCAGCTTGGCCGCAGGGAGCCCCTACGAGCAGTACTTC; CDR3aa: CASSLAAGSPYEQYF
d_gene: TRBD1; j_gene: TRBJ2-2; abundance: -; v_gene: TRBV12-5; CDR3nt: TGTGCTAGTGGCCGGGACAGAATAAACACCGGGGAGCTGTTTTTT; CDR3aa: CASGRDRINTGELFF
d_gene: -; j_gene: TRBJ1-1; abundance: -; v_gene: TRBV19; CDR3nt: TGTGCCAGTACTCTCATAGGTGACACTGAAGCTTTCTTT; CDR3aa: CASTLIGDTEAFF
d_gene: -; j_gene: TRBJ1-2; abundance: -; v_gene: TRBV2; CDR3nt: TGTGCCAGCAGTGGACAGGTCTTCTATGGCTACACCTTC; CDR3aa: CASSGQVFYGYTF
d_gene: -; j_gene: TRBJ1-1; abundance: -; v_gene: TRBV13; CDR3nt: TGTGCCAGCGCGGGACTGAACACTGAAGCTTTCTTT; CDR3aa: CASAGLNTEAFF
d_gene: -; j_gene: TRBJ2-7; abundance: -; v_gene: TRBV5-1; CDR3nt: TGCGCCAGCGGGGCGGGGGACAGCTCCTACGAGCAGTACTTC; CDR3aa: CASGAGDSSYEQYF
d_gene: -; j_gene: TRBJ1-6; abundance: once; v_gene: TRBV6-5; CDR3nt: TGTGCCAGCACCCGCCGGGGGGCCCAGAATCCCCTCCACTTT; CDR3aa: CASTRRGAQNPLHF
d_gene: TRBD2; j_gene: TRBJ2-2; abundance: -; v_gene: TRBV5-4; CDR3nt: TGTGCCAGCAGCTTGGAGCTAGCGGGAGCTACCGGGGAGCTGTTTTTT; CDR3aa: CASSLELAGATGELFF